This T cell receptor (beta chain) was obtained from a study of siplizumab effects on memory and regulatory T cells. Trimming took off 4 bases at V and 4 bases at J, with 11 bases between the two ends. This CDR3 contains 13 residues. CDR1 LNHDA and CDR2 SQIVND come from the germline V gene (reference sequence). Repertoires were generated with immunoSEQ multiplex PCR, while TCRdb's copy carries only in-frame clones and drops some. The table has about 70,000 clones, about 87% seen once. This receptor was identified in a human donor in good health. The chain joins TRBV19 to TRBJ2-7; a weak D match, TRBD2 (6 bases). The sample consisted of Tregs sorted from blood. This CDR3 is CASSTARGYEQYF. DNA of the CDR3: TGTGCCAGTAGTACAGCGCGGGGATACGAGCAGTACTTC.